The sequence of this T cell receptor beta chain was determined in a study of metastatic and nonmetastatic thyroid tumors. CDR3 length: 15 amino acids. Deletions cut 0 bases from V and 4 bases from J, with 12 bases between. CDR1 and CDR2 from the germline V gene are MNHEY and SMNVEV (reference sequence). The table lists this clone with a few counts. TCRdb reassembled clones from the PCR reads with MiXCR. This table holds about 16,000 clones, about 35% found once. Patients had received no treatment of any kind before thyroid surgery. This sequence originates from a female donor with papillary thyroid cancer or a benign thyroid nodule (not recorded which). Some clones in this sample may be carry-over from other donors' samples. Sequencing was done on a sample of tumor tissue. The chain employs TRBV27 and TRBJ1-1; D is unclear. The CDR3 spells CASSLSVASGTEAFF. CDR3 in DNA: TGTGCCAGCAGTTTATCGGTGGCATCGGGCACTGAAGCTTTCTTT.